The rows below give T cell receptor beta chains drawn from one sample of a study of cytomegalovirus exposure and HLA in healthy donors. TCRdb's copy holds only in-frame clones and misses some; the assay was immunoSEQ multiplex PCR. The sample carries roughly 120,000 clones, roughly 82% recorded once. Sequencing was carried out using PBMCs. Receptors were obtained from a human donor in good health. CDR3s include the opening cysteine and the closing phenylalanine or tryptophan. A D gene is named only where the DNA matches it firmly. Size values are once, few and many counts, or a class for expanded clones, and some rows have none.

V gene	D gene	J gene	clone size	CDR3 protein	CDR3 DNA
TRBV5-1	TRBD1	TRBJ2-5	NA	CASSPGTGGETQYF	TGCGCCAGCAGCCCGGGGACAGGGGGGGAGACCCAGTACTTC
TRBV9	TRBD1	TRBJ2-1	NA	CASSVPGGNEQFF	TGTGCCAGCAGCGTTCCAGGGGGCAATGAGCAGTTCTTC
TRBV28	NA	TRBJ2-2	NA	CASSLSPVGHGELFF	TGTGCCAGCAGCCTGTCCCCTGTGGGCCACGGGGAGCTGTTTTTT
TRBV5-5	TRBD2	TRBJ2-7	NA	CASSRTSGSYEQYF	TGTGCCAGCAGCAGAACTAGCGGCTCCTACGAGCAGTACTTC
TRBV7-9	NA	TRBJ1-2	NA	CASSLDTNYGYTF	TGTGCCAGCAGCTTAGACACCAACTATGGCTACACCTTC
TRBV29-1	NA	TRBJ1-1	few	CSVSGWNTEAFF	TGCAGCGTTTCAGGGTGGAACACTGAAGCTTTCTTT
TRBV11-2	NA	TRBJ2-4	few	CASTVEGGKNSQYF	TGTGCCAGCACCGTCGAGGGGGGGAAAAACAGTCAGTACTTC
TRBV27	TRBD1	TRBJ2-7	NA	CASSTRPDRVTYEQYF	TGTGCCAGCAGTACTCGACCGGACAGGGTCACCTACGAGCAGTACTTC
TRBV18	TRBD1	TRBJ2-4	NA	CASSVDRGSIQYF	TGTGCCAGCTCAGTCGACAGGGGTAGCATTCAGTACTTC
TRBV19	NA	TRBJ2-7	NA	CASSIGTAYEQYF	TGTGCCAGTAGTATAGGGACAGCCTACGAGCAGTACTTC
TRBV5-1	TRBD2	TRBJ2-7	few	CASSRGETSHVVYEQYF	TGCGCCAGCAGCCGGGGAGAGACTAGCCATGTCGTCTACGAGCAGTACTTC
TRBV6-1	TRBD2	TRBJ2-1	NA	CASSPTSGNRNEQFF	TGTGCCAGCAGCCCTACTAGCGGGAATCGGAATGAGCAGTTCTTC
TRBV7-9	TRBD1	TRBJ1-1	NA	CASSLGDRVNTEAFF	TGTGCCAGCAGCTTAGGGGACAGGGTAAACACTGAAGCTTTCTTT
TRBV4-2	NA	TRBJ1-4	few	CASSRQTDNEKLFF	TGTGCCAGCAGCCGACAGACGGATAATGAAAAACTGTTTTTT
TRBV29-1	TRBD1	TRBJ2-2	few	CSVDRGNTGELFF	TGCAGCGTGGACAGGGGGAACACCGGGGAGCTGTTTTTT
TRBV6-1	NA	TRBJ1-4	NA	CASSAGRGGVTNEKLFF	TGTGCCAGCAGTGCCGGGAGGGGGGGAGTTACTAATGAAAAACTGTTTTTT
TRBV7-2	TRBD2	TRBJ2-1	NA	CASSLEGGLAGLSYNEQFF	TGTGCCAGCAGCCTCGAAGGGGGACTAGCGGGACTCTCCTACAATGAGCAGTTCTTC
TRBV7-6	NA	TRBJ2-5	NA	CASSTTGIVQETQYF	TGTGCCAGCAGCACAACAGGGATCGTACAAGAGACCCAGTACTTC
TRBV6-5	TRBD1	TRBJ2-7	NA	CASSATGTANEQYF	TGTGCCAGCAGTGCTACCGGGACAGCCAACGAGCAGTACTTC
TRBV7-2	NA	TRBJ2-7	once	CASSDNGQSYEQYF	TGTGCCAGCAGCGACAACGGACAGAGCTACGAGCAGTACTTC
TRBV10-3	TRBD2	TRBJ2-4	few	CAISQLAGGPGGNIQYF	TGTGCCATCAGTCAACTAGCGGGAGGGCCTGGGGGAAACATTCAGTACTTC
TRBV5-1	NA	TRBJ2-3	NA	CASSLAVFSGTNTDTQYF	TGCGCCAGCAGCTTGGCCGTCTTTAGCGGAACTAACACAGATACGCAGTATTTT
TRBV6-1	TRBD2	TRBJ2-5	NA	CASSEYSGGLQETQYF	TGTGCCAGCAGTGAGTATAGCGGGGGCCTTCAAGAGACCCAGTACTTC
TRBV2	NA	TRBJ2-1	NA	CASRGFEDNEQFF	TGTGCCAGCAGGGGTTTCGAGGACAATGAGCAGTTCTTC
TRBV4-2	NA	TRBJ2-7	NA	CASSQDVGAPYEQYF	TGTGCCAGCAGCCAAGATGTGGGGGCCCCGTACGAGCAGTACTTC
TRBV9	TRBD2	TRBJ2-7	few	CASSVASGATSYEQYF	TGTGCCAGCAGCGTAGCTAGCGGGGCTACGTCCTACGAGCAGTACTTC
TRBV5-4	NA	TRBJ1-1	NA	CASSLAVRVGSTEAFF	TGTGCCAGCAGCTTGGCCGTCAGGGTGGGGTCCACTGAAGCTTTCTTT
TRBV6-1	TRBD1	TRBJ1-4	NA	CASRGTGGEKLFF	TGTGCCAGCAGAGGAACAGGGGGCGAAAAACTGTTTTTT
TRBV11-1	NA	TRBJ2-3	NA	CASSLGLTDTQYF	TGTGCCAGCAGCTTGGGACTCACAGATACGCAGTATTTT
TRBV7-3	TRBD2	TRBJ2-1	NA	CASSLTGTSVNNEQFF	TGTGCCAGCAGCTTAACGGGGACTAGCGTTAACAATGAGCAGTTCTTC
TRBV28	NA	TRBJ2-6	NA	CASSSSGANVLTF	TGTGCCAGTTCTAGCTCTGGGGCCAACGTCCTGACTTTC
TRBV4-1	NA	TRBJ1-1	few	CASSQHSGLWNTEAFF	TGCGCCAGCAGCCAACATTCGGGATTATGGAACACTGAAGCTTTCTTT
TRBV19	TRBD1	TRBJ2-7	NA	CVPNPRGTGDYEQYF	TGTGTCCCTAACCCCCGGGGGACAGGGGACTACGAGCAGTACTTC
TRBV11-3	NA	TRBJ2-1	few	CASSFVGGAGNEQFF	TGTGCCAGCAGCTTTGTTGGGGGGGCCGGCAATGAGCAGTTCTTC
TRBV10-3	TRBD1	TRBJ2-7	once	CAIRDRESGYEQYF	TGTGCCATCAGGGACAGGGAGAGTGGCTACGAGCAGTACTTC
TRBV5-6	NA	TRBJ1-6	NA	CASSLGSSYNSPLHF	TGTGCCAGCAGCTTGGGTAGCTCCTATAATTCACCCCTCCACTTT
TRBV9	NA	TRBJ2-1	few	CASSVAGDSYNEQFF	TGTGCCAGCAGCGTAGCGGGGGACTCCTACAATGAGCAGTTCTTC
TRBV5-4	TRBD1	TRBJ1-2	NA	CASSPGQGLPGGYTF	TGTGCCAGCAGCCCAGGACAGGGCCTGCCGGGTGGCTACACCTTC
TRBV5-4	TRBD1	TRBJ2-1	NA	CASSLRDRGYEQFF	TGTGCCAGCAGCCTCCGGGACAGGGGTTATGAGCAGTTCTTC
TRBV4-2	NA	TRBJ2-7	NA	CASSRSHASSYEQYF	TGTGCCAGCAGCCGTTCTCATGCTAGCTCCTACGAGCAGTACTTC
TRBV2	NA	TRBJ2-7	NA	CASSSDSPEQYF	TGTGCCAGCAGTTCTGACAGTCCGGAGCAGTACTTC
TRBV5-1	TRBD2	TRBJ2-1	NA	CASMAGGTSNLYNEQFF	TGCGCCAGCATGGCGGGAGGGACGTCGAACCTATACAATGAGCAGTTCTTC
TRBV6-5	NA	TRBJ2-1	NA	CASSPGERADEQFF	TGTGCCAGCAGCCCAGGGGAGAGGGCGGATGAGCAGTTCTTC
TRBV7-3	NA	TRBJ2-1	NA	CASSLTSTSYQEGQFF	TGTGCCAGCAGCTTAACCTCAACGTCCTACCAAGAGGGGCAGTTCTTC
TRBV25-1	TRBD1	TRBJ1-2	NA	CASSDPWAETGHYGYTF	TGTGCCAGCAGTGATCCCTGGGCGGAGACAGGGCACTATGGCTACACCTTC
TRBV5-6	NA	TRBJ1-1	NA	CASSLAAGGSTEAFF	TGTGCCAGCAGCTTGGCCGCGGGAGGGAGCACTGAAGCTTTCTTT
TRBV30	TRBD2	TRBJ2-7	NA	CAWNGAGELQHEQYF	TGTGCCTGGAATGGAGCGGGAGAACTACAGCACGAGCAGTACTTC
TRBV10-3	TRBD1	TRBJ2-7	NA	CAISEDRGRGMGEQYF	TGTGCCATCAGTGAAGACAGGGGAAGGGGTATGGGGGAGCAGTACTTC
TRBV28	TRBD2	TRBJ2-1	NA	CASSLAEYSYNEQFF	TGTGCCAGCAGTCTAGCGGAGTACTCCTACAATGAGCAGTTCTTC
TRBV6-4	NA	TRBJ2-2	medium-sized	CASSMTATGELFF	TGTGCCAGCAGTATGACAGCCACCGGGGAGCTGTTTTTT
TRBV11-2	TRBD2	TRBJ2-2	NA	CASSLRDVRVAGDAGELFF	TGTGCCAGCAGCTTGCGAGATGTACGAGTAGCGGGAGACGCCGGGGAGCTGTTTTTT
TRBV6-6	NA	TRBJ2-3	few	CASSSRPPESTDTQYF	TGTGCCAGCAGTTCTAGACCTCCGGAAAGCACAGATACGCAGTATTTT
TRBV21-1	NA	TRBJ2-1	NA	CASSKARGQGAVYNEQFF	TGTGCCAGCAGCAAAGCGCGGGGACAGGGGGCTGTTTACAATGAGCAGTTCTTC
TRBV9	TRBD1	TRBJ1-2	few	CASSEGGGGGYTF	TGTGCCAGCAGCGAAGGAGGGGGCGGTGGCTACACCTTC